This passage covers 5 T cell receptor beta chains from one sample sequenced in a study of cytomegalovirus exposure and HLA in healthy donors. 60 Vbeta and 13 Jbeta primers were used in PCR. This table comes from immunoSEQ multiplex PCR, and its TCRdb copy is limited to in-frame clones, with some not included. The sample consists of about 160,000 clones, 65% to 90% of them appearing once. The material sequenced was PBMCs. Every receptor here comes from a man aged 50-59 years in good health and CMV-seropositive.

DNA of the CDR3: TGTGCCAGCAGCTGGGGGGGGTCGGGCGAGACCCAGTACTTC. Translation gives CASSWGGSGETQYF. The V call is TRBV7-2, the J call TRBJ2-5; 7 bases are a match to TRBD2. The CDR3 covers 14 residues. The germline gives CDR1 SGHTA, CDR2 FQGNSA. V lost 4 bases to trimming and J lost 5 bases; unmatched junction nucleotides: 7.

The rearrangement uses TRBV10-3 and TRBJ1-2; TRBD1 might be the D (6 bases). CDR1 is ENHRY, CDR2 SYGVKD, per germline. The CDR3 loop spans 12 amino acids. V was cut by 7 bases and J by 4 bases, with 10 bases left in between. The CDR3 protein is CAINRVGYGYTF. DNA of the CDR3: TGTGCCATCAACAGGGTTGGCTATGGCTACACCTTC.

This clone was counted a single time. CDR3 nucleotides: TGTGCCAGCTCACCAGGCCAAGGGGGAAATCAGCCCCAGCATTTT. Protein sequence: CASSPGQGGNQPQHF. The chain recombines TRBV18 with TRBJ1-5; tentative D call: TRBD1 (6 bases). The CDR3 is made up of 15 amino acids. V lost 2 bases, J lost 4 bases, and 12 bases lay in between. CDR1 and CDR2 from the germline V gene are KGHSH and LQKENI. Based on the CDR3 plus reference TRBV18 and TRBJ1-5, the full variable domain is NAGVMQNPRHLVRRRGQEARLRCSPMKGHSHVYWYRQLPEEGLKFMVYLQKENIIDESGMPKERFSAEFPKEGPSILRIQQVVRGDSAAYFCASSPGQGGNQPQHFGDGTRLSIL.

This rearrangement joins TRBV4-2 to TRBJ2-3; possibly TRBD2 for D (6 bases). Germline-derived CDR1 and CDR2 are LGHNA and YNFKEQ. V lost 1 base to trimming and J lost 5 bases, with 19 bases between them. This CDR3 region has 17 residues. CDR3 amino acids: CASSQGTGLSIGDTQYF. The CDR3 nucleotides are TGTGCCAGCAGCCAAGGCACCGGACTAAGTATTGGAGATACGCAGTATTTT.

This sequence joins TRBV29-1 and TRBJ1-2, with D possibly TRBD1 on 6 matching bases. With 5 bases removed from V and 4 bases from J, the gap between germline ends came to 11 bases. The germline V gene encodes CDR1 SQVTM and CDR2 ANQGSEA. This CDR3 has 12 residues. The chain's CDR3 is CSVRQDVYGYTF. The CDR3 coding sequence is TGCAGCGTTAGACAGGACGTCTATGGCTACACCTTC.